The clone carrying this TCR beta chain showed up just once. As yet, its antigen is unknown. This entry is derived from a study of T cell responses to AZD1222 COVID-19 vaccine. Regarding the study as a whole: Compared with day 0, the breadth and depth of the Spike-specific TCR repertoire rose significantly after two doses of AZD1222. The repertoires were collected only after the peak T cell response.

Trimming left V 7 bases short and J 7 bases short, with 14 bases between. CDR1 is MNHEY, CDR2 SVGAGI, per germline. There are 14 residues in the CDR3. TCRdb keeps only in-frame clones here, not all; method: immunoSEQ multiplex PCR. In the table there are around 100,000 clones, 80% to 90% of which are singletons. The receptor was isolated from an adult in good health. This chain connects TRBV6-5 to TRBJ1-6; D not certain. The sequenced sample was peripheral blood, obtained on day 0 of AZD1222 vaccination. CDR3 DNA: TGTGCCAGCACCCCCCGGGTAGAAAATTCACCCCTCCACTTT. Its translation is CASTPRVENSPLHF.